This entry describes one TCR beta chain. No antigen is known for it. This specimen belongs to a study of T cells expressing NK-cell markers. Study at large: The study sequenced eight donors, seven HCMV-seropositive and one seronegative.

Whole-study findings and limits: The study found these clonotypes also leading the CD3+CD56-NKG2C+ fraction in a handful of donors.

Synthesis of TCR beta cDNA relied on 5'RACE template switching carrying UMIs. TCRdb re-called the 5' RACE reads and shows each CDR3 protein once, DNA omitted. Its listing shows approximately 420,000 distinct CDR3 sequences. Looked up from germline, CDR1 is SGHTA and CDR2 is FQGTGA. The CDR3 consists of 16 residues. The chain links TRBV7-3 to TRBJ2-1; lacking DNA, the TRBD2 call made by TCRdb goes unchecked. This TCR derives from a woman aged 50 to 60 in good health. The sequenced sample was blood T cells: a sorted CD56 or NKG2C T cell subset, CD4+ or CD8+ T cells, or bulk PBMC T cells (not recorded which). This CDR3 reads CASSLVAQAPYNEQFF.